This T cell receptor beta chain was sequenced in a study of blood T cell repertoires in COVID-19. CDR3 length: 15 amino acids. The V gene's germline CDR1 is GTSNPN and CDR2 SVGIG (reference sequence). The V gene lost 6 bases and the J gene lost 2 bases, with 20 bases spanning the gap. Authors' data handling: Counts of nucleated cells, estimated from reference gene primer amplification, were obtained. Some clones are missing from TCRdb's copy, which holds only in-frame ones; the method was immunoSEQ multiplex PCR. D and trimming come from the DNA, and the V and J calls and clone size come from that table. The table records about 380,000 clones, 88% of them present only once.

Input material: PBMCs or T cells enriched from blood (not recorded which). The chain combines TRBV30 with TRBJ2-7, with D perhaps TRBD1 (5 bases). This clonotype was obtained from a woman under 30 who had recovered from COVID-19. The CDR3 DNA follows: TGTGCCTGCATCAACCTCAGGGTTCCGACCTACGAGCAGTACTTC. This codes for CACINLRVPTYEQYF.